The following is a TCR beta chain sequence with its context. Its antigen target is currently unknown. No qualities accompany the bases; no much larger clone lies one base away. In total, 600 or so healthy bone marrow donors made up the cohort. At the time of sampling, all cohort members were nominally healthy, though unrecorded immune exposures were likely present. The donor was CMV seronegative and was included in the group of hundreds of seronegative cohort members. Every donor gave a peripheral blood sample, and the peripheral blood mononuclear cells from that sample were used for TCR beta sequencing. The Qiagen DNeasy Blood Extraction Kit was used to extract genomic DNA from the blood cell samples. The sample originates from a study of cytomegalovirus exposure and HLA in healthy donors (dated by TCRdb to the late 2010s). In the study overall: An earlier analysis of approximately 640 of the donors reported 250 to 300 Gb of sequence data and 117 million unique TCR beta sequences from some 180 million T cells. The aim of the study was to test whether cataloging public T cell receptors could identify signatures of past pathogen exposure. In the later analysis, no new phenotypic data were used to find candidate immune exposures; instead, reliance was placed on TCR beta sequences and their occurrence across donors. In a later analysis, previously published TCR beta repertoires from 500 to 750 donors were re-analyzed and high-resolution HLA genotyping was added so that TCR occurrence patterns could be studied. To predict cytomegalovirus infection status, the study combined high-throughput TCR immunosequencing, statistical association of individual TCRs with disease status, and machine learning. The number of typed donors differed by locus: about 620-630 for A, B, C, DRB1 and DQB1; some 500 for DQA1; around 610 for DPA1; and about 450 for DPB1. Class I and class II HLA loci were covered by the typing at four-digit resolution. An early release that covered around 590 HLA-typed donors contained around 300 gigabases of sequencing data and tens of millions of unique TCR sequences. Along with the roughly 700-subject first cohort, a separate validation cohort of over a hundred different subjects was used. Of the approximately 400 genotyped donors, approximately 83% fell in the genetic ancestry cluster associated with self-reported Caucasian donors. Because of strong linkage in the cohort, roughly five DR-DQ haplotypes were treated as single units for association and clustering. All discovery cohort repertoires had been generated on a single sequencing platform. The study used immunosequencing to profile the T cell repertoires of under 700 subjects and linked those repertoires to cytomegalovirus serostatus. Among about 360 genotyped donors of the cohort, an average of around 240,000 unique TCR beta nucleotide sequences were sequenced per donor, about a sixth of them non-productive. A later genetic analysis took genome-wide SNP genotypes for about 55% of the 666 donors and used that subset as a discovery cohort. Donor age, sex, ethnicity and CMV serostatus were compiled together with the repertoire data. In an earlier analysis of over 550 of the donors, high-throughput TCR beta sequencing was used to judge whether each TCR beta V gene segment behaved as functional or pseudogenic.

Broader findings and caveats from the paper: Because counts were too low, roughly 18 rarely observed V segments, including chromosome 9 orphons, were left out of the earlier analysis of some 600 of the donors. Because HLA typing was missing for some donors at each locus, association tests included only the typed subset. In a later analysis, several top co-occurrence clusters were reported to appear linked to parvovirus B19, influenza, CMV and Epstein-Barr virus. Most TCR sequences were seen in very few donors, while some public TCRs were found in many individuals. In an earlier analysis of approximately 600 of the donors, most TCR beta V segments were observed in productive rearrangements about 87% or about 30% of the time, broadly matching IMGT annotations. According to a later genetic analysis, donors in an Asian-associated ancestry cluster had fewer N-insertions in productive TCRs than the approximately 670-donor mean. A total of 164 TCR beta chains were listed by the study as associated with cytomegalovirus. The authors suggested that the approach could potentially be extended to other disease states and immunological phenotypes. In this cohort, only TCR beta chains were sequenced, and detectable features were limited by the absence of alpha or paired-chain data. A later analysis found that HLA-associated TCR beta chains were more clonally expanded and had lower generation probabilities than equally common non-associated chains. Because the 87-base-pair reads could not distinguish some IMGT-functional V segments, including TRBV6-2 and TRBV6-3, those segments were excluded. A later genetic analysis associated a missense DCLRE1C variant with V-gene and J-gene trimming of TCR beta chains, and an independent cohort replicated the association. Linkage disequilibrium might explain the correlated functional status among segregating V segments, but an unknown experimental factor could not be ruled out. A later analysis found that most CMV-associated TCR beta chains appeared HLA-restricted, with HLA associations seemingly driven largely by CMV exposure. Three of the identified cytomegalovirus-associated TCR beta chains were confirmed in vitro to be specific for cytomegalovirus antigens. Sequencing depth was assumed to be roughly uniform across donors in the presence/absence analyses, though that assumption may not hold. The classifier was reported to diagnose cytomegalovirus status with high specificity and sensitivity in both the original cohort and the validation cohort. A later analysis found that TCR association rates varied across HLA loci, with DRB1 alleles showing the most associated TCRs and HLA-C alleles the fewest. Specific HLA alleles were associated with roughly 17,000 TCR beta sequences at a false discovery rate of 0.05 in a later analysis. When HLA alleles, especially DR and DQ, strongly co-occurred, TCR associations were difficult to assign to individual alleles. A group of highly shared sequence variants was considered likely to be a technical artifact of the sequencing pipeline. Immune exposure information for the cohort was limited to CMV serostatus. A further reported finding was that TCR beta sequences accurately predicted the HLA-A and HLA-B alleles for most subjects in the first cohort.

CDR1 LNHDA and CDR2 SQIVND are derived from the germline V gene (reference sequence). The CDR3 spans 14 residues, from the cysteine through the phenylalanine. Only the CDR3 part of the read is kept: 42 bases, read in frame from the first base. A distance of 9 bases separates the germline ends of V and J, which lose 3 bases and 0 bases respectively. Library preparation used the immunoSEQ multiplex PCR assay. The multiplex PCR relied on a mix of 60 forward primers for TCR Vbeta segments and 13 reverse primers for TCR Jbeta segments. Amplification of the CDR3 region of rearranged TCR beta genes was performed with a multiplex PCR assay on genomic DNA. Amplified TCR beta libraries were sequenced as 87-base-pair reads on the Illumina HiSeq System. In the source study's methods: Across the roughly 700 repertoires, a later analysis counted 60 million to 90 million unique TCR beta chains, around 11 million of which were shared by at least two donors. Raw reads were error-corrected and collapsed into unique sequences with a nearest-neighbor algorithm that merged closely related sequences to remove PCR and sequencing errors. V, D and J gene segments were assigned by aligning CDR3 sequences to IMGT reference sequences. For a sequence to be retained, at least a six-nucleotide match to both a V gene segment and a J gene segment was required. A rearrangement counted as productive if the CDR3 had no stop codons and remained in frame with V and J, and every other rearrangement counted as non-productive. Following IMGT convention, CDR3 was defined as the stretch from the second conserved V-encoded cysteine up to the conserved J-encoded phenylalanine. Sequences without an unambiguous match to a single V gene segment were excluded from the earlier analysis of about 630 of the donors. An earlier analysis of about 600 of the donors called V segments functional above 56.7% productive rearrangements and segregating when the between-donor standard deviation exceeded 5%. A statistical classification framework was built to diagnose cytomegalovirus status from the catalog of TCR beta chain sequences. V and J gene assignment, in a later analysis, came from comparing TCR nucleotide sequences with IMGT/GENE-DB human TR gene sequences. In a later analysis, CDR3 sequences and most-parsimonious VDJ recombination scenarios were assigned using the TCRdist pipeline. In a later analysis, every TCR beta chain was defined by the combination of its CDR3 amino acid sequence and its V-gene family, and reads without a unique V-gene family were dropped. In a later analysis, 450 to 600 highly shared, low-generation-probability nucleotide sequences were removed to address suspected cross-contamination and a sequencing artifact. For each public chain, a later analysis derived a clonal expansion index from normalized ranks of inferred template counts within each repertoire. In a later analysis, generation probabilities were computed with a VDJ recombination model fitted to out-of-frame rearrangements, and the resulting probabilities were checked against IGoR. A later analysis scored TCR-TCR, TCR-HLA and TCR-CMV co-occurrence with hypergeometric tests, applying a repertoire-size bias correction to TCR pairs. In a later analysis, false discovery rates were estimated by permuting HLA or CMV assignments 20 times. In a later analysis, co-occurring TCRs were grouped using DBSCAN, with TCRdist sequence similarity added in when clustering inside HLA-allele-positive subsets. Repertoires with fewer than 30,000 or more than 120,000 public chains were left out of co-occurrence clustering, as were about 5 repertoires with anomalous nucleotide sharing. TCRdb mirrors the immuneACCESS table, restricted to in-frame sequences. Some clones are absent from its copies; in checked studies, under half trace to an unresolved V gene, and the reason for the others is unknown. V, J and clone size were drawn from that table, and D and trimming were deduced from the DNA. Across this sample there are more than 95,000 clones, with 70% to 80% seen only once. The ten top clones hold around 4% of the sample.

The sequence links TRBV19 to TRBJ2-7; perhaps TRBD2 is the D gene, with 5 bases matching. Sample: PBMCs. The receptor was isolated from a man in his forties in good health and CMV-seronegative. This receptor has the CDR3 CASSIQRSSYEQYF. The sequence in DNA is TGTGCCAGTAGTATCCAGCGGAGCTCCTACGAGCAGTACTTC.